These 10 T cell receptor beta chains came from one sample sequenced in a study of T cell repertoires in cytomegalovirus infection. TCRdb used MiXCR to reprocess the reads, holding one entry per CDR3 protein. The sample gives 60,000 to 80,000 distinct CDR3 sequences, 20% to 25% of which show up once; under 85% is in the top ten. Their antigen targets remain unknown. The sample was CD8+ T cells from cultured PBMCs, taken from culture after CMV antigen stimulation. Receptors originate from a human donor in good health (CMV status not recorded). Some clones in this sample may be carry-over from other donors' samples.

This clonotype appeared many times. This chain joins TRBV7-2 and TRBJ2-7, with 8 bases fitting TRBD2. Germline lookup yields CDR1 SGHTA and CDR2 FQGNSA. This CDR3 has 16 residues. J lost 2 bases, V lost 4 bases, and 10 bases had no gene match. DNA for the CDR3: TGTGCCAGCAGCTCTCACGGGGGGGGCAAACCCTACGAGCAGTACTTC. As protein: CASSSHGGGKPYEQYF.

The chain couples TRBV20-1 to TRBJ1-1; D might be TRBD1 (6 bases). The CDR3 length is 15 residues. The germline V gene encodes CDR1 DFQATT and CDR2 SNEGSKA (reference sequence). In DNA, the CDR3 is TGCAGGCGAGGGGGGGAACCGAGGAGGAACACTGAAGCTTTCTTT. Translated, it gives CRRGGEPRRNTEAFF.

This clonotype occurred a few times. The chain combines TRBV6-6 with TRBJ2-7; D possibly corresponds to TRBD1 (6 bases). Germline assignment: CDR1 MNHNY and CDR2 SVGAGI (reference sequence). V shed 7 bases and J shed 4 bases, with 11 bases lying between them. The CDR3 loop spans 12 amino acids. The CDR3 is CASTTQGYEQYF. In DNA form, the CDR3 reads TGTGCCAGCACTACTCAGGGGTACGAGCAGTACTTC.

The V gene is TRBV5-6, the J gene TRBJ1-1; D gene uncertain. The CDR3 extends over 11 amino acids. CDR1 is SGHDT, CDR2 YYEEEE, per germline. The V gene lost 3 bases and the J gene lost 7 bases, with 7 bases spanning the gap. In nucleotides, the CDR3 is TGTGCCAGCAGCTACTTGAGTGAAGCTTTCTTT. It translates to CASSYLSEAFF. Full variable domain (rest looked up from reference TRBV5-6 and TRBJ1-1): DAGVTQSPTHLIKTRGQQVTLRCSPKSGHDTVSWYQQALGQGPQFIFQYYEEEERQRGNFPDRFSGHQFPNYSSELNVNALLLGDSALYLCASSYLSEAFFGQGTRLTVV.

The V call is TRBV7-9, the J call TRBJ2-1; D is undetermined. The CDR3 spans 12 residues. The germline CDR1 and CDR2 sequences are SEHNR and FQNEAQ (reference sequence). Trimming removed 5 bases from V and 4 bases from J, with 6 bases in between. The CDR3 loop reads CASSPGYNEQFF. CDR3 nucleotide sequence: TGTGCCAGCAGCCCAGGTTACAATGAGCAGTTCTTC. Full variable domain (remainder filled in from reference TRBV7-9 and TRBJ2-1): DTGVSQNPRHKITKRGQNVTFRCDPISEHNRLYWYRQTLGQGPEFLTYFQNEAQLEKSRLLSDRFSAERPKGSFSTLEIQRTEQGDSAMYLCASSPGYNEQFFGPGTRLTVL.

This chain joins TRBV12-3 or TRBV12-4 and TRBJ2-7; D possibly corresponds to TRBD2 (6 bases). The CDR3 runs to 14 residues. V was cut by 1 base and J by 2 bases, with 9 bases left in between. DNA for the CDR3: TGTGCCAGCAGTTTAGGGGACTTGGCCTACGAGCAGTACTTC. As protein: CASSLGDLAYEQYF.

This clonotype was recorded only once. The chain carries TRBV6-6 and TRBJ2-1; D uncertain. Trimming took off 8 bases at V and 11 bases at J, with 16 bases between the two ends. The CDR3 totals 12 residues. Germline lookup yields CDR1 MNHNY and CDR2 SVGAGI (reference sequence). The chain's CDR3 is CASWDSVEQQFF. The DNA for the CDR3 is TGTGCCAGCTGGGATTCCGTCGAACAGCAGTTCTTC.

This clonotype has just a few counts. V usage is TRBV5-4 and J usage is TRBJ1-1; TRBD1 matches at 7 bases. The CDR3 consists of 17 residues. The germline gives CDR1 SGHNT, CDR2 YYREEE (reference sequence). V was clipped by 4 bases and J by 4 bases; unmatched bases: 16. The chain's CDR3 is CASSRPVTGRSSTEAFF. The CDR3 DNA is TGTGCCAGCAGCAGACCAGTGACAGGGAGATCGAGCACTGAAGCTTTCTTT. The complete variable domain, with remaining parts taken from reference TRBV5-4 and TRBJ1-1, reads ETGVTQSPTHLIKTRGQQVTLRCSSQSGHNTVSWYQQALGQGPQFIFQYYREEENGRGNFPPRFSGLQFPNYSSELNVNALELDDSALYLCASSRPVTGRSSTEAFFGQGTRLTVV.

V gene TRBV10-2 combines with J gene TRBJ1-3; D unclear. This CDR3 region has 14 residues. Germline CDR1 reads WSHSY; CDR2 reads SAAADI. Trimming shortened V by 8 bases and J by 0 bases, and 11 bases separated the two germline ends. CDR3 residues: CASAAVTSGNTIYF. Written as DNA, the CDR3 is TGCGCCAGCGCGGCGGTGACCTCTGGAAACACCATATATTTT.

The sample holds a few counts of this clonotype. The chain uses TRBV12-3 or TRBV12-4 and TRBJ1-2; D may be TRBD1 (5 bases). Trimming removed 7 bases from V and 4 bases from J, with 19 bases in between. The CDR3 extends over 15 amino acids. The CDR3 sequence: CASNTHGGESYGYTF. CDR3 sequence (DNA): TGTGCCAGCAATACCCATGGGGGGGAGTCCTATGGCTACACCTTC.